This T cell receptor (beta chain) was documented in a study of CD8+CD57+ T cells in acquired aplastic anemia. CDR3 and TCR beta VDJ profiling relied on a genomic DNA template. TCRdb re-analysed the reads in MiXCR, keeping a single row per CDR3 protein. Of approximately 180,000 distinct CDR3 sequences in the sample, roughly 48% were seen once. The CDR3 extends over 15 amino acids. V lost 1 base and J 4 bases, leaving 15 bases between the germline ends. From germline, CDR1 is DFQATT and CDR2 SNEGSKA (reference sequence). This clonotype was seen many times. CD8+CD57+ cell expansion had been shown by flow cytometry in patients chosen for sequencing.

This TCR derives from a human donor with aplastic anemia. The source material was sorted CD4+, CD8+, or CD8+CD57+ T cells (not recorded which) from PBMCs. V is TRBV20-1 and J is TRBJ2-3, with D unresolved. The DNA of the CDR3 is TGCAGTGCTAGAGGCTTGGACCTATTACCAGATACGCAGTATTTT. This sequence encodes CSARGLDLLPDTQYF.